The T cell receptor (beta chain) described here comes from a study of blood T cell repertoires in COVID-19. Study at large: Some COVID-19 samples were acute and others convalescent; all came from the United States, Italy and Spain.

Germline CDR1 and CDR2: DFQATT and SNEGSKA (reference sequence). V shed 3 bases and J shed 7 bases, with 13 bases lying between them. This CDR3 has 13 amino acids. Produced via immunoSEQ multiplex PCR; TCRdb's table is partial and in-frame only. Of some 220,000 clones detected, around 90% appear once; the ten largest clones hold 0.83%. The rearrangement joins TRBV20-1 to TRBJ2-1; the D gene is possibly TRBD2 (6 bases). Material: peripheral blood. The TCR was taken from a man aged 25 to 45 with COVID-19, enrolled during active disease. CDR3 sequence (DNA): TGCAGTGCTAGTCGGGGGAGACAAAATGAGCAGTTCTTC. This translates into CSASRGRQNEQFF.